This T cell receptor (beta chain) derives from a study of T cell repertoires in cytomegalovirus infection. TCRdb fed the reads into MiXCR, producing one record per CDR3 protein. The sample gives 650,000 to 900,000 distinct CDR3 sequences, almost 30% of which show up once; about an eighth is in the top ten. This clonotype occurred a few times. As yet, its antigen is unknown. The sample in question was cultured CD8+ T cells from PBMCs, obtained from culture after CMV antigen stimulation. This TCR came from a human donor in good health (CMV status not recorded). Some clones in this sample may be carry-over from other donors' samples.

Here the CDR3 DNA reads TGTGCCATCAGTGGGACTAGCGACCACGAGCAGTACGTC. The encoded protein is CAISGTSDHEQYV. The chain carries TRBV10-3 and TRBJ2-7; 9 bases map to TRBD2. Germline trimming cut 4 bases from V and 5 bases from J; bases unmatched to any gene: 3. Looked up from germline, CDR1 is ENHRY and CDR2 is SYGVKD. CDR3 length: 13 residues.